This entry concerns a single TCR beta chain. PCR primers comprised 60 Vbeta and 13 Jbeta primers. Produced via immunoSEQ multiplex PCR; TCRdb's table is partial and in-frame only. The table includes 150,000 to 200,000 clones, 81% detected once. CDR1 is MNHNS, CDR2 SASEGT, per germline. The CDR3 has 16 residues. V was clipped by 0 bases and J by 7 bases, with 18 bases between them. This entry is derived from a study of cytomegalovirus exposure and HLA in healthy donors. Sample: PBMCs. The chain links TRBV6-1 to TRBJ2-5, with D possibly matching TRBD2 (7 bases). The source is a woman between 18 and 30 years old in good health and CMV-seronegative. The CDR3 DNA reads as TGTGCCAGCAGTGAAGCGAGAGGGGGGGCCCAGGGGACCCAGTACTTC. It encodes CASSEARGGAQGTQYF.